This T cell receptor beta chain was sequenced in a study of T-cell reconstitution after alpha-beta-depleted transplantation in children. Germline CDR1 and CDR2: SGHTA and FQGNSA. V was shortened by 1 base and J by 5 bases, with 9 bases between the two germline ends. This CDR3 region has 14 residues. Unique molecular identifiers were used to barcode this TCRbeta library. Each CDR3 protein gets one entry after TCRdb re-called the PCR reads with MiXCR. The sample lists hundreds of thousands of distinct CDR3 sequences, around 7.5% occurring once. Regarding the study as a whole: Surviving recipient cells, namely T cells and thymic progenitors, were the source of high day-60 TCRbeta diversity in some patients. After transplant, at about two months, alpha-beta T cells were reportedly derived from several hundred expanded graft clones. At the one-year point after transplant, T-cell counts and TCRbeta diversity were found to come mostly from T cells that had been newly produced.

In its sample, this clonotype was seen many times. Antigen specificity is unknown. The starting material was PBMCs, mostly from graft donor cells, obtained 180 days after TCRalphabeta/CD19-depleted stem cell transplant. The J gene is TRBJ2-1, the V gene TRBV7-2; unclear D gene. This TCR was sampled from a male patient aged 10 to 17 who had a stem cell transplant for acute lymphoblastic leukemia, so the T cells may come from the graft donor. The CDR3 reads CASSLVPRNNEQFF. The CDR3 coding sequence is TGTGCCAGCAGCTTAGTCCCCAGAAACAATGAGCAGTTCTTC. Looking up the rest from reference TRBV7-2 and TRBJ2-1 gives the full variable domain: GAGVSQSPSNKVTEKGKDVELRCDPISGHTALYWYRQSLGQGLEFLIYFQGNSAPDKSGLPSDRFSAERTGGSVSTLTIQRTQQEDSAVYLCASSLVPRNNEQFFGPGTRLTVL.